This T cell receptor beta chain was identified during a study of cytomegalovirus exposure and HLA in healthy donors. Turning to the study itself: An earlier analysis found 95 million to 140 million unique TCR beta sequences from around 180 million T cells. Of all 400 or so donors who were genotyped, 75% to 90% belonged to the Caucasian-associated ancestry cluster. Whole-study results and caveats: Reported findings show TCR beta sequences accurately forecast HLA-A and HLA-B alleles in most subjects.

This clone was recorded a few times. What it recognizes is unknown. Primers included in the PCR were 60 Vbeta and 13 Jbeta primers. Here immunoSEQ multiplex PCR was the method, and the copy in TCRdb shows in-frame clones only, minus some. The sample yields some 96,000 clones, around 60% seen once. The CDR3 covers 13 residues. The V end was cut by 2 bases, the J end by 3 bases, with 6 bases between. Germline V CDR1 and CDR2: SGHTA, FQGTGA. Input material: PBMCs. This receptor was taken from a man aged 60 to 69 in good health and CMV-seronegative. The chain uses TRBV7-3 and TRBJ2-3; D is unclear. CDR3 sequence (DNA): TGTGCCAGCAGCTTACCAGGTACAGATACGCAGTATTTT. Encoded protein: CASSLPGTDTQYF.